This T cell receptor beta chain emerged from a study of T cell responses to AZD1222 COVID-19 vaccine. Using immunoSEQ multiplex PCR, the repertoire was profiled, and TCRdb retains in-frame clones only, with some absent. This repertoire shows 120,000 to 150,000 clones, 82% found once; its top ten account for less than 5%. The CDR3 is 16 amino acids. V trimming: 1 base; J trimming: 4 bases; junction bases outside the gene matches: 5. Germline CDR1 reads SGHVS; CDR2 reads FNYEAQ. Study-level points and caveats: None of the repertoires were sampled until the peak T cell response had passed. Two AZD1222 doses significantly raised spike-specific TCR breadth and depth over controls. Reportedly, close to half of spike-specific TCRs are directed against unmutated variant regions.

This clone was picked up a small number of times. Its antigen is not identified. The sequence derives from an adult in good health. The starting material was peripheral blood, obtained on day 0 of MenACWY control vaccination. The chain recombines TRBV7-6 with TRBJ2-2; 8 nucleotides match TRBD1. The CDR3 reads CASSLVAGGVTGELFF. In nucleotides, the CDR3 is TGTGCCAGCAGCTTAGTGGCAGGGGGCGTCACCGGGGAGCTGTTTTTT.